This entry is about one T cell receptor (beta chain). The antigen remains unidentified. The sample originates from a study of T cell responses to AZD1222 COVID-19 vaccine. Sequencing used immunoSEQ multiplex PCR; TCRdb keeps in-frame clones, though not all of them. Among under 130,000 clones, roughly 88% were seen once, and the ten largest hold about 2.7%. Whole-study results and caveats: CD4 TCRs linked to vaccination spanned spike, dominating at 160-218 and 743-854. The number of AZD1222 recipients seropositive at baseline was only five or six. Repertoires were collected only later (after the peak T cell response had occurred). In the spike-specific TCR repertoire, nearly half reportedly target unmutated variant regions.

This sample comprised peripheral blood, obtained on day 0 of AZD1222 vaccination. The TCR was taken from an adult in good health.

The CDR3 loop reads CASSLGGRDSGTDTQYF. The CDR3, as DNA: TGTGCCAGCAGCTTAGGAGGTCGGGATTCGGGCACAGATACGCAGTATTTT. The rearrangement joins TRBV13 to TRBJ2-3; D might be TRBD2 (5 bases). This CDR3 region has 17 residues. V lost 0 bases to trimming and J lost 1 base, with 14 bases between them. From germline, CDR1 is PRHDT and CDR2 FYEKMQ (reference sequence).